One sample yielded the 25 T cell receptor beta chains listed below, sequenced in a study of shared clonotypes between healthy human individuals. Terminally differentiated effector memory CD45RA+ cells were left out of the naive CD8 fraction, which was CD45RO-negative and positively selected for CCR7. Profiling relied on immunoSEQ multiplex PCR, and the TCRdb table lists in-frame clones only, not all of them. This sample has hundreds of thousands of clones, with 90% to 95% found just once. Sequencing was performed on naive CD8+ T cells sorted from blood. The origin of the receptors is a man aged 25 to 40 in good health.

J is TRBJ2-1 and V is TRBV9; 8 bases agree with TRBD2. The CDR3 runs 16 residues. CDR1 and CDR2 from the germline V gene are SGDLS and YYNGEE. With V trimmed by 0 bases and J by 7 bases, 9 bases remained unmatched. The CDR3 DNA follows: TGTGCCAGCAGCGTAGGAGGTAGCGGGATACTAAATGAGCAGTTCTTC. This translates into CASSVGGSGILNEQFF. Supplemented by reference TRBV9 and TRBJ2-1, the full variable domain reads DSGVTQTPKHLITATGQRVTLRCSPRSGDLSVYWYQQSLDQGLQFLIQYYNGEERAKGNILERFSAQQFPDLHSELNLSSLELGDSALYFCASSVGGSGILNEQFFGPGTRLTVL.

This clone was recorded a few times. The genes are TRBV7-9 and TRBJ1-2; a possible D gene is TRBD1 (5 bases). Trimming cost V 10 bases and J 4 bases, with 16 bases left between them. Germline-derived CDR1 and CDR2 are SEHNR and FQNEAQ (reference sequence). The CDR3 has 13 residues. The DNA of the CDR3 is TGTGCCACCTCATCAGGGCCGCTCTATGGCTACACCTTC. Translation gives CATSSGPLYGYTF.

The chain has TRBV6-6 and TRBJ2-3; no clear D gene. From germline, CDR1 is MNHNY and CDR2 SVGAGI (reference sequence). With 6 bases removed from V and 2 bases from J, the gap between germline ends came to 6 bases. This CDR3 region has 12 residues. The CDR3 is CASSLTTDTQYF. CDR3 coding DNA: TGTGCCAGCAGCTTGACCACAGATACGCAGTATTTT.

The V gene is TRBV29-1, the J gene TRBJ2-5, with D perhaps TRBD1 (5 bases). The ends were cut back, 3 bases at V and 9 bases at J, with 14 bases in the middle. Germline V gives CDR1 SQVTM, CDR2 ANQGSEA. There are 12 residues in the CDR3. The CDR3: CSVDPGPEAQYF. CDR3 DNA sequence: TGCAGCGTTGATCCAGGGCCCGAGGCCCAGTACTTC.

This chain joins TRBV5-3 and TRBJ1-1; D is uncertain. TRBV5-3 is filed as an ORF, its function uncertain. Trimming removed 7 bases at V and 1 base at J, with 11 bases between. This CDR3 contains 13 residues. CDR3 region: CARYRGGNTEAFF. CDR3 nucleotides: TGTGCCAGATACCGGGGTGGGAACACTGAAGCTTTCTTT.

The chain uses TRBV5-5 and TRBJ2-7; weak D call: TRBD1 (6 bases). V was pared by 4 bases and J by 1 base, with 12 bases between. The CDR3 is 14 amino acids. The germline CDR1 and CDR2 sequences are SGHKS and YYEKEE (reference sequence). The CDR3 coding sequence is TGTGCCAGCAGCCCCGAGAGGGGGTCCTACGAGCAGTACTTC. Translation gives CASSPERGSYEQYF.

V usage is TRBV19 and J usage is TRBJ2-6; possibly TRBD1 for D (6 bases). The CDR3 is 15 residues long. Germline CDR1 reads LNHDA; CDR2 reads SQIVND (reference sequence). V lost 3 bases and J 4 bases, leaving 10 bases between the germline ends. CDR3 in amino acids: CASSMYGQGANVLTF. The DNA of the CDR3 is TGTGCCAGTAGTATGTATGGACAGGGGGCCAACGTCCTGACTTTC.

The gene calls are TRBV19 and TRBJ1-5; maybe TRBD1 (5 bases). V was shortened by 3 bases and J by 4 bases, with 10 bases between the two germline ends. Germline loops: CDR1 LNHDA, CDR2 SQIVND (reference sequence). The CDR3 is 14 amino acids. CDR3 DNA sequence: TGTGCCAGTAGTATTTGGGGGGAGAATCAGCCCCAGCATTTT. Translating it yields CASSIWGENQPQHF. The complete variable domain, with remaining parts taken from reference TRBV19 and TRBJ1-5, reads DGGITQSPKYLFRKEGQNVTLSCEQNLNHDAMYWYRQDPGQGLRLIYYSQIVNDFQKGDIAEGYSVSREKKESFPLTVTSAQKNPTAFYLCASSIWGENQPQHFGDGTRLSIL.

The chain recombines TRBV6-1 with TRBJ1-1, with TRBD1 matching over 10 bases. The CDR3 runs 15 residues. The J segment lost 7 bases and the V segment lost 7 bases, leaving 12 bases of the junction unmatched. Germline V CDR1 and CDR2: MNHNS, SASEGT. The CDR3 nucleotides read TGTGCCAGCAAAACGCTGACAGGGGGCTTTGATGAAGCTTTCTTT. Its translation: CASKTLTGGFDEAFF.

The J gene is TRBJ2-7, the V gene TRBV27; 9 positions agree with TRBD2. After removal of 6 bases from V and 4 bases from J, the junction contained 10 bases not matched to a gene. CDR3 size: 15 residues. Germline assignment: CDR1 MNHEY and CDR2 SMNVEV (reference sequence). CDR3 region: CASSLGPSGMYEQYF. The CDR3 DNA follows: TGTGCCAGCAGCCTGGGGCCTAGCGGGATGTACGAGCAGTACTTC.

The chain employs TRBV11-2 and TRBJ2-7; TRBD2 matches at 10 bases. Unmatched junction bases numbered 5, after V lost 3 bases and J lost 3 bases. The CDR3 sequence is 15 residues long. CDR1 SGHAT and CDR2 FQNNGV come from the germline V gene. The CDR3, as DNA: TGTGCCAGCAGCTTTGAAGCGGGGGGGATCTACGAGCAGTACTTC. Translating it yields CASSFEAGGIYEQYF. Filled out from reference TRBV11-2 and TRBJ2-7, the complete variable domain reads EAGVAQSPRYKIIEKRQSVAFWCNPISGHATLYWYQQILGQGPKLLIQFQNNGVVDDSQLPKDRFSAERLKGVDSTLKIQPAKLEDSAVYLCASSFEAGGIYEQYFGPGTRLTVT.

A few counts support this clone. V gene TRBV14 combines with J gene TRBJ2-1; D remains unclear. Germline CDR1 reads SGHDN; CDR2 reads FVKESK. The CDR3 totals 16 residues. Trimming removed 4 bases from V and 6 bases from J, with 19 bases in between. In DNA form, the CDR3 reads TGTGCCAGCAGCCCAAAAACGTTTCTACACCCCAATGAGCAGTTCTTC. Translation: CASSPKTFLHPNEQFF.

V is TRBV5-6 and J is TRBJ2-7; 10 nucleotides line up with TRBD2. The CDR3 contains 15 residues. CDR1 and CDR2 (germline): SGHDT, YYEEEE. Trimming took 4 bases from V and 5 from J; bases not matched to a gene: 9. The CDR3 DNA reads TGTGCCAGCAGCAATGTCCTAGCGGGAGCTGACGAGCAGTACTTC. Translated: CASSNVLAGADEQYF.

This clone was detected only once. The V gene is TRBV28, the J gene TRBJ2-7; D possibly corresponds to TRBD2 (6 bases). V was shortened by 6 bases and J by 0 bases, with 18 bases between the two germline ends. The germline gives CDR1 MDHEN, CDR2 SYDVKM. This CDR3 comprises 16 residues. The CDR3 nucleotides are TGTGCCAGCAGAGAGGGACTGACATATTCCTCCTACGAGCAGTACTTC. The encoded protein is CASREGLTYSSYEQYF. Based on the CDR3 plus reference TRBV28 and TRBJ2-7, the full variable domain is DVKVTQSSRYLVKRTGEKVFLECVQDMDHENMFWYRQDPGLGLRLIYFSYDVKMKEKGDIPEGYSVSREKKERFSLILESASTNQTSMYLCASREGLTYSSYEQYFGPGTRLTVT.

This clone occurred a few times. The rearrangement links TRBV7-9 to TRBJ2-1; 7 nucleotides match TRBD2. The CDR3 is 15 residues long. Trimming cost V 1 base and J 3 bases; bases outside gene matches: 3. In germline, CDR1 is SEHNR, CDR2 FQNEAQ (reference sequence). CDR3 region: CASSLGAGVYNEQFF. CDR3 nucleotide sequence: TGTGCCAGCAGCTTAGGTGCGGGAGTCTACAATGAGCAGTTCTTC.

A few counts support this clone. The chain uses TRBV7-9 and TRBJ1-2; no clear D gene. Germline CDR1 is SEHNR and CDR2 is FQNEAQ (reference sequence). With 5 bases removed from V and 2 bases from J, the gap between germline ends came to 9 bases. This CDR3 is built from 13 residues. The DNA for the CDR3 is TGTGCCAGCAGCCTATCGGCGAACTATGGCTACACCTTC. The encoded protein is CASSLSANYGYTF.

The chain uses TRBV9 and TRBJ2-1; possibly TRBD1 for D (6 bases). Germline lookup yields CDR1 SGDLS and CDR2 YYNGEE. V lost 4 bases and J lost 15, with 23 bases in between. This CDR3 has 14 amino acids. CDR3 in amino acids: CASSPGTYPPRRFF. The CDR3 DNA follows: TGTGCCAGCAGCCCCGGGACATACCCCCCTCGACGGTTCTTC.

Worth noting for this clone: Other nucleotide sequences in the sample specify the same CDR3. The chain employs TRBV7-9 and TRBJ2-7; D is unclear. Between the trimmed V and J ends, which lost 0 bases and 4 bases, there was a span of 7 bases. This CDR3 has 13 residues. The germline gives CDR1 SEHNR, CDR2 FQNEAQ (reference sequence). This CDR3 reads CASSLAVSYEQYF. CDR3 nucleotides: TGTGCCAGCAGCTTAGCGGTCAGTTACGAGCAGTACTTC.

The chain employs TRBV7-9 and TRBJ2-2; D remains ambiguous. The germline V gene has CDR1 SEHNR and CDR2 FQNEAQ (reference sequence). Trimming stripped 1 base from V and 5 bases from J, with 8 bases between. This CDR3 contains 14 residues. The CDR3: CASSLVIGTGELFF. The CDR3 bases are TGTGCCAGCAGCTTAGTCATAGGAACCGGGGAGCTGTTTTTT.

The J gene is TRBJ2-2, the V gene TRBV11-3; the D is unclear. There are 12 residues in the CDR3. V was shortened by 5 bases and J by 3 bases, with 4 bases between the two germline ends. The germline V gene encodes CDR1 SGHNT and CDR2 YENEEA. The CDR3 bases are TGTGCCAGCAGCACATACACCGGGGAGCTGTTTTTT. This codes for CASSTYTGELFF.

The V and J genes are TRBV28 and TRBJ2-7; 7 bases agree with TRBD1. J was trimmed by 7 bases and V by 7 bases; bases with no gene match: 19. The length of the CDR3 is 16 residues. CDR1 and CDR2 from the germline V gene are MDHEN and SYDVKM. In DNA, the CDR3 is TGTGCCAGCACCCGGGATTGGAACAGGGGACCTGGGGAGCAGTACTTC. Amino acid sequence: CASTRDWNRGPGEQYF.

The J gene is TRBJ2-7, the V gene TRBV28; D call uncertain. Germline CDR1 MDHEN, CDR2 SYDVKM. V lost 2 bases to trimming and J lost 5 bases, with 13 bases between them. CDR3 length: 14 residues. The CDR3 DNA reads TGTGCCAGCAGTTTAAGTGGCACCTCGGACGAGCAGTACTTC. It specifies CASSLSGTSDEQYF.

This clone has a single count. This sequence joins TRBV30 and TRBJ1-1; 9 nucleotides agree with TRBD1. Germline CDR1 is GTSNPN and CDR2 is SVGIG (reference sequence). The CDR3 extends over 14 amino acids. With 4 bases clipped from V and 1 base from J, the junction kept 4 bases outside the gene matches. CDR3: CAWTPGQGNTEAFF. CDR3 in DNA: TGTGCCTGGACACCGGGACAGGGGAACACTGAAGCTTTCTTT.

The rearrangement links TRBV5-8 to TRBJ2-1; a weak D match, TRBD2 (5 bases). The CDR3 has 14 residues. The germline V gene encodes CDR1 SGHTS and CDR2 YDEGEE. Between the trimmed V and J ends, which lost 0 bases and 7 bases, there was a span of 11 bases. The CDR3 spells CASSLAWGVNEQFF. CDR3 in DNA: TGTGCCAGCAGCTTGGCCTGGGGAGTTAATGAGCAGTTCTTC.

The chain couples TRBV27 to TRBJ2-7; perhaps TRBD1 as D (8 bases). The CDR3 loop spans 15 amino acids. Germline values: CDR1 MNHEY, CDR2 SMNVEV (reference sequence). Trimming left V 4 bases short and J 4 bases short, with 17 bases between. DNA for the CDR3: TGTGCCAGCAGTTACCAGGGGGCCGGGGGGTACGAGCAGTACTTC. As protein: CASSYQGAGGYEQYF.